This TCR beta chain was observed in a study of blood T cell repertoires in COVID-19. As for the study in general: Both acute and convalescent COVID-19 samples were obtained from the United States, Italy and Spain. T cells, B-cell-depleted T cells, or PBMCs supplied cDNA or gDNA.

Generated by immunoSEQ multiplex PCR, the TCRdb table keeps only in-frame clones and is missing some. Counted here are a few hundred thousand clones, 70% to 90% occurring once; the ten biggest clones make up roughly 0.87%. The CDR3 contains 16 residues. The junction had 12 bases not matched to a gene; V was cut back by 5 bases and J by 8 bases. CDR1 and CDR2 from the germline V gene are SEHNR and FQNEAQ (reference sequence). The sequenced sample consisted of peripheral blood. This TCR was sampled from a man aged 18 to 30 with COVID-19, enrolled during active disease. The rearrangement uses TRBV7-9 and TRBJ2-1; TRBD2 matches at 10 bases. CDR3 region: CASSRRSGGAGHEQFF. The CDR3 DNA reads as TGTGCCAGCAGCCGTCGGAGCGGGGGGGCCGGTCATGAGCAGTTCTTC. The full variable domain, with the rest looked up from reference TRBV7-9 and TRBJ2-1, is DTGVSQNPRHKITKRGQNVTFRCDPISEHNRLYWYRQTLGQGPEFLTYFQNEAQLEKSRLLSDRFSAERPKGSFSTLEIQRTEQGDSAMYLCASSRRSGGAGHEQFFGPGTRLTVL.